This T cell receptor beta chain was found in a study of technical replicates of blood from a few donors. Some clones are missing from TCRdb's copy, which holds only in-frame ones; the method was immunoSEQ multiplex PCR. The sample has about 56,000 clones; just over 90% are singletons. The V and J ends lost 2 bases and 8 bases respectively, with 13 bases between them. The germline gives CDR1 SQVTM, CDR2 ANQGSEA. This CDR3 spans 13 amino acids. The sequence was obtained from a human donor in good health. Some clones in this sample may be carry-over from other donors' samples. The sequenced material came from PBMCs. The gene calls are TRBV29-1 and TRBJ1-5, with D tentatively TRBD1 (5 bases). CDR3 protein: CSVEIGGDEPQHF. CDR3 nucleotide sequence: TGCAGCGTTGAAATTGGGGGGGATGAGCCCCAGCATTTT.